This T cell receptor (beta chain) was found in a study of shared clonotypes between healthy human individuals. CDR1 is SEHNR, CDR2 FQNEAQ, per germline (reference sequence). This CDR3 comprises 15 residues. V lost 5 bases and J 0 bases, leaving 10 bases between the germline ends. Some clones are missing from TCRdb's copy, which holds only in-frame ones; the method was immunoSEQ multiplex PCR. The top ten hold 0.13% to 0.15% of the sample, which has about 2,500,000 clones, around 94% seen once. Worth noting for this clone: This specimen includes other DNA sequences encoding the same CDR3.

The TCR comes from a man younger than 35 in good health. The chain couples TRBV7-9 to TRBJ1-4; weak D call: TRBD1 (5 bases). Material for sequencing was naive CD4+ T cells sorted from blood. The subset: CD45RA+ positively selected. The CDR3 nucleotides are TGTGCCAGCAGCCTAAGGGGAGCAACTAATGAAAAACTGTTTTTT. Encoded protein: CASSLRGATNEKLFF.